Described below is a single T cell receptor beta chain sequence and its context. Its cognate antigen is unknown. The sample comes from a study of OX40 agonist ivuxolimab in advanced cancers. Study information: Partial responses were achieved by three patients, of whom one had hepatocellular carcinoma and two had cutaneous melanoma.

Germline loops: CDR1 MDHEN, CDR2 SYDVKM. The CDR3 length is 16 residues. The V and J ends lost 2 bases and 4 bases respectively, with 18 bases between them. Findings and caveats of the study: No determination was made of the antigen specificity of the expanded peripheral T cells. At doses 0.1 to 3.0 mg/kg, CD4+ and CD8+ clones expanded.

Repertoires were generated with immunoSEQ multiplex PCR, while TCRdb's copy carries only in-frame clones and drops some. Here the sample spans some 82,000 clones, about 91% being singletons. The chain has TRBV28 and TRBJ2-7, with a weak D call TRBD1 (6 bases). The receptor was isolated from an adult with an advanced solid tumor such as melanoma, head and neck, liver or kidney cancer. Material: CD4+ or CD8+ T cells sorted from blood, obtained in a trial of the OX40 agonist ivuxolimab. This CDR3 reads CASSLTRVRQVYEQYF. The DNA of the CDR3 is TGTGCCAGCAGTTTAACCCGCGTTCGACAGGTTTACGAGCAGTACTTC.